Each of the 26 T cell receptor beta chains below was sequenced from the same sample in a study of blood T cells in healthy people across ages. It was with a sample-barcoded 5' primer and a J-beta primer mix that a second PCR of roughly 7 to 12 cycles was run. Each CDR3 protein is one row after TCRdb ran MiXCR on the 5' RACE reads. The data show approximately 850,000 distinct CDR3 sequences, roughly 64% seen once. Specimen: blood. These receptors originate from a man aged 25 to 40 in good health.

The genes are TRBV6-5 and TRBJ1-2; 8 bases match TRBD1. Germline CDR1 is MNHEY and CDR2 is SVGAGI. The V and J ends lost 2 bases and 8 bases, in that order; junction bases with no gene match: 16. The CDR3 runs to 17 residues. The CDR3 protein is CASSYSYQGAKAYGYTF. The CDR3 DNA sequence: TGTGCCAGCAGTTACAGCTACCAGGGGGCTAAGGCATACGGCTACACCTTC.

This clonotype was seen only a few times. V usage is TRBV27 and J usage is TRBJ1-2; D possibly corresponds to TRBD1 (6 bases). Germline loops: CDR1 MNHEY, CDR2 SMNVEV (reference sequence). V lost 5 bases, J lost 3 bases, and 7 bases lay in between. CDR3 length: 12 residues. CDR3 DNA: TGTGCCAGCAGTGACAGGTACTATGGCTACACCTTC. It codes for CASSDRYYGYTF.

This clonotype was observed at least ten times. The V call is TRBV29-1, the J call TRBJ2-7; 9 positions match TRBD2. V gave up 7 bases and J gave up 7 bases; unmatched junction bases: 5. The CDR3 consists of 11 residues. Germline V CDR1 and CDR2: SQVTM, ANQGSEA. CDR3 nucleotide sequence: TGCAGCGCCGATAGCGGGGGAGAGCAGTACTTC. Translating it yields CSADSGGEQYF.

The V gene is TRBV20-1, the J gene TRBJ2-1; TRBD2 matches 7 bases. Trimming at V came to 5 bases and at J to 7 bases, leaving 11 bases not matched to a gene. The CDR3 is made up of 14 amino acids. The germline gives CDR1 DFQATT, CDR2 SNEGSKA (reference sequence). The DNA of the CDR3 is TGCAGTGCTGCCGGCGGGGGAATCCCGAATGAGCAGTTCTTC. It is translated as CSAAGGGIPNEQFF.

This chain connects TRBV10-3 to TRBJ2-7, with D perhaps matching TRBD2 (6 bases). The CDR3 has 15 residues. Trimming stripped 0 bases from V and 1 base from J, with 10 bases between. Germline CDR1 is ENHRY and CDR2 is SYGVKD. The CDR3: CAISESFGTSYEQYF. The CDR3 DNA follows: TGTGCCATCAGTGAGTCGTTCGGGACTTCCTACGAGCAGTACTTC.

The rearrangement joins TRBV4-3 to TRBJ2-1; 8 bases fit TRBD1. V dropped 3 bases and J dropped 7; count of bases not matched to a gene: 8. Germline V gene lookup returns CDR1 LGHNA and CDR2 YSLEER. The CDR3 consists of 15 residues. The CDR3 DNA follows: TGCGCCAGCAGCCAGGAAGGACAGGGTAGAAATGAGCAGTTCTTC. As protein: CASSQEGQGRNEQFF.

CDR3 residues: CASSLGLGGDEQYF. In DNA, the CDR3 is TGTGCCAGCAGCTTAGGGCTGGGTGGCGACGAGCAGTACTTC. This chain connects TRBV7-9 to TRBJ2-7; D not resolved. This CDR3 comprises 14 residues. Trimming shortened V by 1 base and J by 5 bases, and 12 bases separated the two germline ends. CDR1 and CDR2 (germline): SEHNR, FQNEAQ (reference sequence).

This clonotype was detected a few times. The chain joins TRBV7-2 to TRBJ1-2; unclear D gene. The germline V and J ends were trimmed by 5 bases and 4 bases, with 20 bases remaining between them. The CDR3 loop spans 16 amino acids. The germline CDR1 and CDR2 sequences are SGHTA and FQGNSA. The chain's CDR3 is CASSDAPGSVGYGYTF. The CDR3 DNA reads TGTGCCAGCAGCGACGCGCCGGGGAGTGTAGGCTATGGCTACACCTTC.

CDR3 bases: TGCGCCAGCATGACCGTCAGGGGCGAGCAGTACTTC. Translation: CASMTVRGEQYF. The chain recombines TRBV5-1 with TRBJ2-7; tentatively, D is TRBD1 (6 bases). The ends were cut back, 6 bases at V and 6 bases at J, with 13 bases in the middle. CDR3 length: 12 residues. Germline-derived CDR1 and CDR2 are SGHRS and YFSETQ.

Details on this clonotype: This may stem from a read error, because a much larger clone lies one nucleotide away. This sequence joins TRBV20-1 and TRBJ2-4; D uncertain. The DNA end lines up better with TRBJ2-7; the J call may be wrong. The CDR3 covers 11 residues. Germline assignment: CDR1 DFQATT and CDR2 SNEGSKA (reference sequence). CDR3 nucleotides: TGCAGTGCTAGGGCCGAATACGAGCAGTACTTC. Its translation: CSARAEYEQYF.

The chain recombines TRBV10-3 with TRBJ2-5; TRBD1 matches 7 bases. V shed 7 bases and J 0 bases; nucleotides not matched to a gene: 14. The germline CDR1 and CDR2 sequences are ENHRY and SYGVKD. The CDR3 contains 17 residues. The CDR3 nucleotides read TGTGCCATCAATTCAACAGGGGCCTGTTTTTACCAAGAGACCCAGTACTTC. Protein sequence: CAINSTGACFYQETQYF.

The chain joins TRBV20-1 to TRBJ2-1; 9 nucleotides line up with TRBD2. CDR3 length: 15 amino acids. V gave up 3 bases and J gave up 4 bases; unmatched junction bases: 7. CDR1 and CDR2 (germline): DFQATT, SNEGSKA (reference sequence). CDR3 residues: CSASRHSGRYNEQFF. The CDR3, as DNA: TGCAGTGCTAGTCGGCATAGCGGGAGATACAATGAGCAGTTCTTC.

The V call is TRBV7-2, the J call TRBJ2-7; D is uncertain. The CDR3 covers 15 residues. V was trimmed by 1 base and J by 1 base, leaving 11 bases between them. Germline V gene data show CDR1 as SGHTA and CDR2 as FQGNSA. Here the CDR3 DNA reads TGTGCCAGCAGCTTAGGGGCCGTCGAGTCCTACGAGCAGTACTTC. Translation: CASSLGAVESYEQYF. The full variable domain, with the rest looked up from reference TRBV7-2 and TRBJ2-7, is GAGVSQSPSNKVTEKGKDVELRCDPISGHTALYWYRQSLGQGLEFLIYFQGNSAPDKSGLPSDRFSAERTGGSVSTLTIQRTQQEDSAVYLCASSLGAVESYEQYFGPGTRLTVT.

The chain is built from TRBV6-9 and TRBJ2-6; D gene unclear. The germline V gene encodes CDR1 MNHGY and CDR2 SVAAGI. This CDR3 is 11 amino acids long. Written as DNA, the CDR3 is TGTCCTATCCCTGGGGCCAACGTCCTGACTTTC. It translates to CPIPGANVLTF.

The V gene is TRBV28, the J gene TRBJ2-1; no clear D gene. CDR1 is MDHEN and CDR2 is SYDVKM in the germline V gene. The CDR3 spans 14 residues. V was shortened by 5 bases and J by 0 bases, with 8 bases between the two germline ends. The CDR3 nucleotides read TGTGCCAGCAGTCGGGCCAGCTCCTACAATGAGCAGTTCTTC. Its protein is CASSRASSYNEQFF.

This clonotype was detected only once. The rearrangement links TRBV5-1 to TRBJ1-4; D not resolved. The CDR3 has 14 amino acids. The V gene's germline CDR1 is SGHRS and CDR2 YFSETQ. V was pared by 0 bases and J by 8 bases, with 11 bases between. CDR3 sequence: CASSLAGATEKLFF. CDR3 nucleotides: TGCGCCAGCAGCTTGGCGGGAGCAACGGAAAAACTGTTTTTT.

As DNA, the CDR3 is TGTGCCAGCAGCAACGGGGGGGAGCAGTTCTTC. It yields the protein CASSNGGEQFF. The rearrangement links TRBV7-9 to TRBJ2-1; 7 bases are a match to TRBD2. Unmatched junction bases numbered 2, after V lost 5 bases and J lost 10 bases. Per germline, CDR1 SEHNR and CDR2 FQNEAQ (reference sequence). This CDR3 has 11 residues.

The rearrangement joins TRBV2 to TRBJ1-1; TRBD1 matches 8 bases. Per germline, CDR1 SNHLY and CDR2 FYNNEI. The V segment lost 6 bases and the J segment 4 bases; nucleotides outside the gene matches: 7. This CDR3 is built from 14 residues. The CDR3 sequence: CASSPGGRSTEAFF. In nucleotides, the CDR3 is TGTGCCAGCAGCCCAGGGGGCCGGAGCACTGAAGCTTTCTTT.

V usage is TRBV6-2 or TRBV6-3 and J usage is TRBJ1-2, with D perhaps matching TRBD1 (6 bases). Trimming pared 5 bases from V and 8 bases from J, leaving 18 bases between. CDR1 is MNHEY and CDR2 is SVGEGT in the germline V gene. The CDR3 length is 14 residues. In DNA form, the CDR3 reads TGTGCCAGCAGTACCCCTAGGGGGGCTTACGGCTACACCTTC. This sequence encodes CASSTPRGAYGYTF.

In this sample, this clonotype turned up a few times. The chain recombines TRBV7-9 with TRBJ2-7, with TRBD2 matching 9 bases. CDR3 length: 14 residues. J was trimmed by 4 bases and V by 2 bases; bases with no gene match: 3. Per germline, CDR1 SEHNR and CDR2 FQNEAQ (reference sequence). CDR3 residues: CASSLLAGVYEQYF. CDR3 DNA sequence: TGTGCCAGCAGCTTATTAGCGGGAGTGTACGAGCAGTACTTC.

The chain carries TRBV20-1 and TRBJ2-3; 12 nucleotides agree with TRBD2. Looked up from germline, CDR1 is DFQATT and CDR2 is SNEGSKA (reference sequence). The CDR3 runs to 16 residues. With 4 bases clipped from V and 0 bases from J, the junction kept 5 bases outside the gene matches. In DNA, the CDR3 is TGCAGTGCTACAAGACTAGCGGGAGCGAGCACAGATACGCAGTATTTT. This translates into CSATRLAGASTDTQYF.

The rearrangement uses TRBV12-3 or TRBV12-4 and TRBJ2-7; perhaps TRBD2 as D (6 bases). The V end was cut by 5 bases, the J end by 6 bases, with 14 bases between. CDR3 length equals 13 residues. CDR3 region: CASSLLTRSEQYF. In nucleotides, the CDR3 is TGTGCCAGCAGTCTCCTGACTAGATCCGAGCAGTACTTC.

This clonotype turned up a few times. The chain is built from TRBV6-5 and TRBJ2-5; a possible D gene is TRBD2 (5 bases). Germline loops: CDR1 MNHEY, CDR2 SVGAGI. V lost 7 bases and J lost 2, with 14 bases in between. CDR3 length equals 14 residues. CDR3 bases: TGTGCCAGCATGCCCGTGACTAAGCAAGAGACCCAGTACTTC. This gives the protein CASMPVTKQETQYF.

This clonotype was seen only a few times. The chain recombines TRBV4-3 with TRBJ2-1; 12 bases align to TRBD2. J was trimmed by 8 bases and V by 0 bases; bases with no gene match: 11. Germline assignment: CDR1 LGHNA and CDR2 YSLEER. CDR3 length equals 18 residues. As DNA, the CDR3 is TGCGCCAGCAGCCAAGATACTAGCGGGGGGACACTGTCCCATGAGCAGTTCTTC. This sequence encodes CASSQDTSGGTLSHEQFF.

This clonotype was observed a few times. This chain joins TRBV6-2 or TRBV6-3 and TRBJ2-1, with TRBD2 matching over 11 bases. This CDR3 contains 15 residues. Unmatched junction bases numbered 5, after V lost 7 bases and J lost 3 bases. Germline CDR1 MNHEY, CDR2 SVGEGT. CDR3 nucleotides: TGTGCCAGCACCTTACTAGCGGGGGTCTACAATGAGCAGTTCTTC. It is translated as CASTLLAGVYNEQFF.

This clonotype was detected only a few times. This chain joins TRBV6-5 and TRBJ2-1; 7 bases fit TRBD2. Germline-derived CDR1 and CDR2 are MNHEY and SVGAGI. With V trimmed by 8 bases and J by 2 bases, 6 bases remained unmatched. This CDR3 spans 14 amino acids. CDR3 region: CASGSGLAYNEQFF. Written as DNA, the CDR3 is TGTGCCAGCGGAAGCGGACTAGCCTACAATGAGCAGTTCTTC.